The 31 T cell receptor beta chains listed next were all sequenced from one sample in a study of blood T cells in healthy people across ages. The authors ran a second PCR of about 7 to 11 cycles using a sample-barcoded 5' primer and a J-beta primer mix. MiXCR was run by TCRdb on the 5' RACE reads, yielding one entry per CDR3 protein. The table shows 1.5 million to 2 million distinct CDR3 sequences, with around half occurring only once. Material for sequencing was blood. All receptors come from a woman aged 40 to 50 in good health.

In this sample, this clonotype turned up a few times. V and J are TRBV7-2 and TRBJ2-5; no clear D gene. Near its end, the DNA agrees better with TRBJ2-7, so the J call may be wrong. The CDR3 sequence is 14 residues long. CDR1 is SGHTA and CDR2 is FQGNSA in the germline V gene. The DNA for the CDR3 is TGTGCCAGCAGCTTATTTGCCACCTCCTACGAGCAGTACTTC. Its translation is CASSLFATSYEQYF.

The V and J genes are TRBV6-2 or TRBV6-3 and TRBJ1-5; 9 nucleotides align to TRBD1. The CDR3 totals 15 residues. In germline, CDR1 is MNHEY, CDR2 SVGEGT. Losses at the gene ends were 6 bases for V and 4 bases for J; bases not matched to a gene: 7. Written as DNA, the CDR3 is TGTGCCAGCAGACGCCGGGACAGGGTGAATCAGCCCCAGCATTTT. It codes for CASRRRDRVNQPQHF.

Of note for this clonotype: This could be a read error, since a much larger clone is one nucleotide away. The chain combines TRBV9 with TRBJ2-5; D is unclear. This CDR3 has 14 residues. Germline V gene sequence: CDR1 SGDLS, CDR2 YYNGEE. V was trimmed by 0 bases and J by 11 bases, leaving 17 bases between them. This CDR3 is CASSVALQNNEQYF. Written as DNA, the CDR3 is TGTGCCAGCAGCGTAGCTCTACAGAACAATGAGCAGTACTTC.

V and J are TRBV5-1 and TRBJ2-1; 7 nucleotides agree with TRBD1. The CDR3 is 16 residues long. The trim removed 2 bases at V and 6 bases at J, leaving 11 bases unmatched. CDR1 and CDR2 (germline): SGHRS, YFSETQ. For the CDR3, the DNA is TGCGCCAGCAGCTTCGCACAGGGGATTATTATCAATGAGCAGTTCTTC. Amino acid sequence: CASSFAQGIIINEQFF.

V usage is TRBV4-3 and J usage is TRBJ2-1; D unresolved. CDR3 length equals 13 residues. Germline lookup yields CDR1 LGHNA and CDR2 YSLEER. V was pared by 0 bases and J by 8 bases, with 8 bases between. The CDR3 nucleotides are TGCGCCAGCAGCCAAGAACGTCGGGATGAGCAGTTCTTC. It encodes CASSQERRDEQFF.

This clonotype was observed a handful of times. CDR3 sequence reads: CASSGLAGEYNEQFF. The CDR3 nucleotides are TGTGCCAGCAGTGGGCTAGCGGGGGAGTACAATGAGCAGTTCTTC. V usage is TRBV12-3 or TRBV12-4 and J usage is TRBJ2-1, with 10 bases identical to TRBD2. The CDR3 sequence is 15 residues long. V was clipped by 5 bases and J by 4 bases; unmatched bases: 5.

The CDR3 bases are TGTGCCAGCAGTTACCTGGACACCTTTAATTCACCCCTCCACTTT. This sequence encodes CASSYLDTFNSPLHF. V is TRBV6-5 and J is TRBJ1-6, with D maybe TRBD1 (5 bases). Germline CDR1 is MNHEY and CDR2 is SVGAGI. This CDR3 is 15 amino acids long. V was trimmed by 2 bases and J by 6 bases, leaving 11 bases between them.

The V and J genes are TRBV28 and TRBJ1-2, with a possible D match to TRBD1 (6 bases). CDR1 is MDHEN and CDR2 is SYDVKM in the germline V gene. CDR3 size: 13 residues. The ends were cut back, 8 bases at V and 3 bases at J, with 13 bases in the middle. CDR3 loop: CASRYPGDYGYTF. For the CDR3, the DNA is TGTGCCAGCCGATACCCAGGGGACTATGGCTACACCTTC.

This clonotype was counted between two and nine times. This CDR3 is CASSQGQNEKLFF. The CDR3 region has the DNA TGTGCCAGCAGCCAAGGACAGAATGAAAAACTGTTTTTT. The chain links TRBV7-2 to TRBJ1-4; D is possibly TRBD1 (6 bases). Germline CDR1 and CDR2: SGHTA and FQGNSA. The length of the CDR3 is 13 residues. V shed 5 bases and J shed 5 bases, with 9 bases lying between them. Based on the CDR3 plus reference TRBV7-2 and TRBJ1-4, the full variable domain is GAGVSQSPSNKVTEKGKDVELRCDPISGHTALYWYRQSLGQGLEFLIYFQGNSAPDKSGLPSDRFSAERTGGSVSTLTIQRTQQEDSAVYLCASSQGQNEKLFFGSGTQLSVL.

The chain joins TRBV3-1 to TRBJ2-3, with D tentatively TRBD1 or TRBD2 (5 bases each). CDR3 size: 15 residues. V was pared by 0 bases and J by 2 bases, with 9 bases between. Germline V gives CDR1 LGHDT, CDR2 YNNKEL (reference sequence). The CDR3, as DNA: TGTGCCAGCAGCCAAGATGGGGGACCCACAGATACGCAGTATTTT. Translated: CASSQDGGPTDTQYF.

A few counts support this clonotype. The CDR3 protein is CASSTGQGLNNEQFF. The CDR3 nucleotides read TGTGCCAGCAGCACCGGACAGGGGCTAAACAATGAGCAGTTCTTC. This chain uses TRBV11-2 with TRBJ2-1; 9 bases line up with TRBD1. V was pared by 5 bases and J by 5 bases, with 7 bases of the junction left unmatched. CDR3 length: 15 amino acids. Germline V gene data show CDR1 as SGHAT and CDR2 as FQNNGV.

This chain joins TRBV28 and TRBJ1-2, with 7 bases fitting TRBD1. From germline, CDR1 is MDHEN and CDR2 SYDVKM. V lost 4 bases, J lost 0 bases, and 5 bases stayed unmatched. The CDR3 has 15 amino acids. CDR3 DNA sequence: TGTGCCAGCAGTTCGAACAGGGGAGCTAACTATGGCTACACCTTC. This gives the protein CASSSNRGANYGYTF.

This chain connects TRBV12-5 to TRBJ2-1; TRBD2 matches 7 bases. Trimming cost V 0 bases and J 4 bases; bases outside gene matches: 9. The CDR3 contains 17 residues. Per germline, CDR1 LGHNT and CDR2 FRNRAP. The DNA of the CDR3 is TGTGCTAGTGGTTTGGTACTGTGGCTAGCGGCTTACAATGAGCAGTTCTTC. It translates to CASGLVLWLAAYNEQFF.

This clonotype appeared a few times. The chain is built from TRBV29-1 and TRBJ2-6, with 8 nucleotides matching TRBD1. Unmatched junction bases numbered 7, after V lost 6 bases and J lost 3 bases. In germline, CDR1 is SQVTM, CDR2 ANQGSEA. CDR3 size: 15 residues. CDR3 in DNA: TGCAGCGTGACGCAGGGGGCGGGTGGGGCCAACGTCCTGACTTTC. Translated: CSVTQGAGGANVLTF.

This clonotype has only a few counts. The CDR3 sequence: CASSQADRGWGEGYTF. Written as DNA, the CDR3 is TGTGCCAGCAGCCAAGCTGACAGGGGCTGGGGCGAGGGCTACACCTTC. The chain is built from TRBV7-9 and TRBJ1-2, with 8 bases that match TRBD1. Germline V gives CDR1 SEHNR, CDR2 FQNEAQ (reference sequence). This CDR3 comprises 16 residues. V lost 5 bases and J lost 8; bases outside the gene matches: 16.

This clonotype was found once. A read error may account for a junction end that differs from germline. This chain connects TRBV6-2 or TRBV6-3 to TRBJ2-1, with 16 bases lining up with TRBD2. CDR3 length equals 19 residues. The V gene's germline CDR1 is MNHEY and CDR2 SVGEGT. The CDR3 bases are TGTGCCAGCGGTTACCGCGGGACTAGCGGGGGGGCCTCCTACAATGAGCAGTTCTTC. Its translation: CASGYRGTSGGASYNEQFF.

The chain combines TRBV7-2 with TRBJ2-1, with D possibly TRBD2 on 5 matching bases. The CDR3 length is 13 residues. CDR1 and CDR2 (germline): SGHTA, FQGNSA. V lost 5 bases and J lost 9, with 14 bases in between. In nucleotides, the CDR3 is TGTGCCAGCAGCGCAACTAGAGTGGGTGAGCAGTTCTTC. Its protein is CASSATRVGEQFF.

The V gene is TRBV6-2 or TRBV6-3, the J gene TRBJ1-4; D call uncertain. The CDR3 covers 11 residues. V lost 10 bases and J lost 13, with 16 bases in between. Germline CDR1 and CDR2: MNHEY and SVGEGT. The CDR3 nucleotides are TGTGCCACTCGTGTCGCCGTCAGACTGTTTTTT. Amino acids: CATRVAVRLFF.

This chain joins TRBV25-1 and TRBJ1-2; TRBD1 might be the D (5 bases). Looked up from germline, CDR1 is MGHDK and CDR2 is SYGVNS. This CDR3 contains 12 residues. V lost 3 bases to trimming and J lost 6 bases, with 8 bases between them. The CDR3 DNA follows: TGTGCCAGCAGTGAGGGGCAGAATGGCTACACCTTC. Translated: CASSEGQNGYTF.

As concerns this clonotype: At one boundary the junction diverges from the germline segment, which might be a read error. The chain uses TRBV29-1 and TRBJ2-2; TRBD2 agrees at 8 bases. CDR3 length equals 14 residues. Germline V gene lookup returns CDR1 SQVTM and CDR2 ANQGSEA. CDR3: CSVGWNGGAGELFF. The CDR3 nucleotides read TGCAGTGTTGGGTGGAACGGGGGGGCCGGGGAGCTGTTTTTT.

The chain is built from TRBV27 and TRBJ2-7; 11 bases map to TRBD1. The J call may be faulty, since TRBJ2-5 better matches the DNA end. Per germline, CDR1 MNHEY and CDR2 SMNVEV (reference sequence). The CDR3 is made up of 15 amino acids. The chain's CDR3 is CASSDRTGGEKTQYF. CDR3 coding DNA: TGTGCCAGCAGTGACCGGACAGGGGGCGAGAAGACCCAGTACTTC.

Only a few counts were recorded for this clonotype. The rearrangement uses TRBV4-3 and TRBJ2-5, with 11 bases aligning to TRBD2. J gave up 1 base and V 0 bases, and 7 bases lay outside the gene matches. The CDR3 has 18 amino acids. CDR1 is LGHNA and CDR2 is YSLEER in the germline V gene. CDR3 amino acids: CASSQDGGGLAGQETQYF. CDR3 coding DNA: TGCGCCAGCAGCCAAGATGGTGGTGGACTAGCGGGCCAAGAGACCCAGTACTTC.

CDR3 DNA sequence: TGTGCCATCAGGGGGGGCTCCTACAATGAGCAGTTCTTC. This translates into CAIRGGSYNEQFF. J is TRBJ2-1 and V is TRBV10-3, with D possibly matching TRBD2 (6 bases). The CDR3 sequence is 13 residues long. The germline V gene encodes CDR1 ENHRY and CDR2 SYGVKD. The V gene lost 6 bases and the J gene lost 0 bases, with 6 bases spanning the gap.

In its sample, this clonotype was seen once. The CDR3 DNA sequence: TGCGCCAGCAGCTTTTACTGGGCGCGATCAAAAGAGACCCAGTACTTC. Translated: CASSFYWARSKETQYF. The chain employs TRBV5-1 and TRBJ2-5, with D unresolved. Germline assignment: CDR1 SGHRS and CDR2 YFSETQ. Trimming took off 2 bases at V and 3 bases at J, with 17 bases between the two ends. This CDR3 spans 16 amino acids.

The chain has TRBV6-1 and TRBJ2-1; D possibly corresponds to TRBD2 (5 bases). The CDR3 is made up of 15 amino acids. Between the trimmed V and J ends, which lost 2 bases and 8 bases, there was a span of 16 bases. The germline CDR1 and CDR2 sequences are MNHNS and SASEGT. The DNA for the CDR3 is TGTGCCAGCAGTGAACCCGGACTGGCGAGCGATGAGCAGTTCTTC. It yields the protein CASSEPGLASDEQFF.

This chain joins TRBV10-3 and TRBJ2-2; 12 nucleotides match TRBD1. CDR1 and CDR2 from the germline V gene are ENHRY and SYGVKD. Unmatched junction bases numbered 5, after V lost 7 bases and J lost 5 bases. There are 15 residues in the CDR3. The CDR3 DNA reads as TGTGCCATCACCCAGGGACAGGGGGCGACCGGGGAGCTGTTTTTT. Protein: CAITQGQGATGELFF.

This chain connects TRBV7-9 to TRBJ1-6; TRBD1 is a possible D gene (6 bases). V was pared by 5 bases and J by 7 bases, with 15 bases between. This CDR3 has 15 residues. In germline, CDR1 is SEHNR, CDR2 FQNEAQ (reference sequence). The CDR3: CASSPLQGFNSPLHF. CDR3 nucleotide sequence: TGTGCCAGCAGCCCCCTACAGGGCTTCAATTCACCCCTCCACTTT.

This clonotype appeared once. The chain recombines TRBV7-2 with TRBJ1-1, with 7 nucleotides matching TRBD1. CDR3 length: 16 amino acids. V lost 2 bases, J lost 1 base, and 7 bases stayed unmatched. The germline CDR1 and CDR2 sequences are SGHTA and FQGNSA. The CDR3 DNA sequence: TGTGCCAGCAGCTTATCCTTTAGACAGGGGAACACTGAAGCTTTCTTT. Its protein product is CASSLSFRQGNTEAFF.

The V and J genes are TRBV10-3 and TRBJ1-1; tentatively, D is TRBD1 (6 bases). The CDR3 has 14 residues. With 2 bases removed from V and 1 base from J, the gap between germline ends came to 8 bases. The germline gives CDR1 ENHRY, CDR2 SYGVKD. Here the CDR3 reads CAISEVTGNTEAFF. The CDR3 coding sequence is TGTGCCATCAGTGAGGTGACAGGGAACACTGAAGCTTTCTTT.

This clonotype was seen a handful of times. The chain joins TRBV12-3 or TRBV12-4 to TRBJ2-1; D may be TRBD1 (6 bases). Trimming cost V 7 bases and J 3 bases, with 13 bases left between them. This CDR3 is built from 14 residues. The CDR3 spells CASTKDRFYNEQFF. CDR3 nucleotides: TGTGCCAGCACTAAAGACAGGTTCTACAATGAGCAGTTCTTC.

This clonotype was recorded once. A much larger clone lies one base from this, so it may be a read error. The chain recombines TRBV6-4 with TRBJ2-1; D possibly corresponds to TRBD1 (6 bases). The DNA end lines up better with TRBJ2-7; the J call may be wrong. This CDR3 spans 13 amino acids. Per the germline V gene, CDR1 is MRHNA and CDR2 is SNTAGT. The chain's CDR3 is CASSPDSNNEQYF. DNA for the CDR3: TGTGCCAGCAGCCCGGACAGCAACAATGAGCAGTACTTC.